This T cell receptor (beta chain) emerged from a study of blood T cells in healthy people across ages. Notes on the study in general: Diversity estimated from one million T cells was considered an underestimate. Observed TCR beta diversity per million T cells went down as age went up. This fall followed a roughly linear course with age. There were more naive CD4+ cells and higher diversity in long-lived donors than in aged donors.

V lost 1 base and J lost 5; bases outside the gene matches: 8. This CDR3 is built from 16 residues. The germline CDR1 and CDR2 sequences are SGHRS and YFSETQ. Notes on this clonotype: The antigen remains undetermined.

Using a J-beta primer mix together with a sample-barcoded 5' primer, a second PCR was run for roughly 6 to 12 cycles. Any given sample supplied a minimum of 2.5 million CDR3-containing paired-end reads. TCRdb passed the 5' RACE reads through MiXCR, listing each CDR3 protein once. The table lists around 790,000 distinct CDR3 sequences, around 45% of them singletons. This chain uses TRBV5-1 with TRBJ1-1; TRBD1 aligns across 10 bases. The clonotype comes from a man in his 60s in good health. Sequenced sample: blood. CDR3 DNA: TGCGCCAGCAGCTTGCCTACGACAGGGGGCAATACTGAAGCTTTCTTT. Its protein is CASSLPTTGGNTEAFF.